These 2 T cell receptor beta chains share one sample of origin, sequenced in a study of cytomegalovirus exposure and HLA in healthy donors. The protocol was immunoSEQ multiplex PCR, while the TCRdb copy is restricted to in-frame clones and leaves out a portion. The sample yields about 110,000 clones, about nine tenths seen once. The sequenced sample consisted of PBMCs. Every receptor here comes from a woman between 18 and 29 years old in good health and CMV-seropositive.

V usage is TRBV19 and J usage is TRBJ2-4; TRBD2 agrees at 12 bases. V shed 3 bases and J 7 bases; nucleotides not matched to a gene: 4. The CDR3 is 15 amino acids. Germline V gene lookup returns CDR1 LNHDA and CDR2 SQIVND (reference sequence). The CDR3 DNA sequence: TGTGCCAGTAGTATCCTAGCGGGGGGGCCGAACATTCAGTACTTC. This codes for CASSILAGGPNIQYF.

The chain employs TRBV4-1 and TRBJ2-5, with 7 bases that match TRBD1. Losses at the gene ends were 0 bases for V and 3 bases for J; bases not matched to a gene: 4. CDR1 MGHRA and CDR2 YSYEKL come from the germline V gene. The CDR3 runs 15 residues. CDR3 coding DNA: TGCGCCAGCAGCCAAGATCCCGGGACAGAAGAGACCCAGTACTTC. This codes for CASSQDPGTEETQYF.